This T cell receptor (beta chain) stems from a study of blood T cell repertoires in COVID-19. About the study: Samples came from the United States, Italy and Spain, spanning acute and convalescent COVID-19. The cDNA or gDNA used as material had been derived from T cells, B-cell-depleted T cells, or PBMCs.

Methods used by the authors: The authors estimated nucleated cell counts from reference gene primer amplification. Clones were read by immunoSEQ multiplex PCR, and TCRdb kept only the in-frame ones, dropping some. The V and J calls and clone size were taken over from that table, and D and trimming were inferred from the DNA. The table lists approximately 260,000 clones, about nine tenths of them singletons. The CDR3 has 15 amino acids. The germline gives CDR1 SGHTA, CDR2 FQGNSA. V gave up 3 bases and J gave up 4 bases, with 15 bases separating them. This TCR was sampled from a man in his fifties with acute or convalescent COVID-19. The gene calls are TRBV7-2 and TRBJ1-1; no clear D gene. The source material was peripheral blood. In nucleotides, the CDR3 is TGTGCCAGCAGCTTCGGGGTGGGCTTAGGCACTGAAGCTTTCTTT. Its protein product is CASSFGVGLGTEAFF.